One and the same sample provided the 15 T cell receptor beta chains below, sequenced in a study of graft-versus-host responses after intestinal transplantation. No antigen has been identified for these receptors. TCRdb keeps only in-frame clones here, not all; method: immunoSEQ multiplex PCR. The data show about 110,000 clones, approximately 92% seen once. This specimen was unstimulated CD4+ T cells sorted from spleen or lymph node cells, taken before transplant. All receptors derive from a human donor who was the organ donor for an intestinal transplant.

The chain couples TRBV6-1 to TRBJ1-2, with D unresolved. In germline, CDR1 is MNHNS, CDR2 SASEGT. V shed 8 bases and J shed 2 bases, with 12 bases lying between them. The CDR3 totals 13 residues. The CDR3 protein is CASREATNYGYTF. The CDR3 DNA reads TGTGCCAGCCGGGAGGCGACCAACTATGGCTACACCTTC.

This rearrangement joins TRBV11-3 to TRBJ2-3; D gene uncertain. V lost 5 bases and J lost 2, with 8 bases in between. The CDR3 loop spans 13 amino acids. The germline V gene has CDR1 SGHNT and CDR2 YENEEA. The DNA of the CDR3 is TGTGCCAGCAGCCTTGGTCCCACAGATACGCAGTATTTT. It is translated as CASSLGPTDTQYF.

The chain links TRBV6-9 to TRBJ2-5; unclear D gene. Trimming took off 3 bases at V and 5 bases at J, with 10 bases between the two ends. Germline V lookup: CDR1 MNHGY, CDR2 SVAAGI. The CDR3 has 13 residues. The CDR3 here is CASSYRGDETQYF. The CDR3 region has the DNA TGTGCCAGCAGTTACCGAGGTGACGAGACCCAGTACTTC.

For the CDR3, the DNA is TGTGCTAGTGGTTTGGACAGGGGCTATGGCTACACCTTC. Protein sequence: CASGLDRGYGYTF. This chain joins TRBV12-5 and TRBJ1-2, with TRBD1 identical over 7 bases. The junction had 0 bases not matched to a gene; V was cut back by 1 base and J by 4 bases. The CDR3 is 13 residues long. The germline V gene encodes CDR1 LGHNT and CDR2 FRNRAP.

The rearrangement uses TRBV5-1 and TRBJ2-5; 7 positions agree with TRBD2. The junction had 9 bases not matched to a gene; V was cut back by 0 bases and J by 10 bases. CDR1 and CDR2 from the germline V gene are SGHRS and YFSETQ. The CDR3 loop spans 14 amino acids. CDR3 coding DNA: TGCGCCAGCAGCTTGGCGGGAGGCCCCCAAAGCCAGTACTTC. Protein sequence: CASSLAGGPQSQYF.

This chain joins TRBV10-3 and TRBJ2-7, with 7 bases fitting TRBD2. The CDR3 has 11 amino acids. The junction had 5 bases not matched to a gene; V was cut back by 8 bases and J by 7 bases. Looked up from germline, CDR1 is ENHRY and CDR2 is SYGVKD. The CDR3 coding sequence is TGTGCCATCGGGGGGGAGCTTGAGCAGTACTTC. Translating it yields CAIGGELEQYF.

The J gene is TRBJ2-3, the V gene TRBV28; perhaps D is TRBD1 or TRBD2 (5 bases each). CDR1 and CDR2 (germline): MDHEN, SYDVKM. This CDR3 has 16 residues. V was pared by 10 bases and J by 3 bases, with 23 bases between. The CDR3 loop reads CATAYYRGTSTDTQYF. The CDR3 DNA sequence: TGTGCCACCGCTTATTATCGGGGCACTTCGACAGATACGCAGTATTTT.

This chain uses TRBV6-6 with TRBJ2-7; 8 bases agree with TRBD2. The germline V gene encodes CDR1 MNHNY and CDR2 SVGAGI (reference sequence). The V and J ends lost 8 bases and 7 bases, in that order; junction bases with no gene match: 10. The CDR3 is 13 amino acids. This chain's CDR3 is CASAGGPLWEQYF. In nucleotides, the CDR3 is TGTGCCAGCGCGGGAGGACCTTTATGGGAGCAGTACTTC.

The chain recombines TRBV6-1 with TRBJ1-2; no reliable D call. Trimming took 4 bases from V and 0 from J, leaving 6 bases between them. Germline V gene sequence: CDR1 MNHNS, CDR2 SASEGT. The CDR3 contains 13 residues. CDR3 loop: CASSAKTNYGYTF. CDR3 sequence (DNA): TGTGCCAGCAGTGCCAAGACTAACTATGGCTACACCTTC.

The chain is built from TRBV10-1 and TRBJ2-7; 8 bases align to TRBD1. CDR1 and CDR2 from the germline V gene are WNHNN and SYGVQD (reference sequence). The CDR3 runs to 15 residues. V shed 8 bases and J 0 bases; nucleotides not matched to a gene: 9. For the CDR3, the DNA is TGCGCCAGCCGTTCCAGGGGGCCTCTCTCCTACGAGCAGTACTTC. Translation: CASRSRGPLSYEQYF.

The chain carries TRBV19 and TRBJ2-1, with 12 nucleotides matching TRBD2. The CDR3 spans 18 residues. Germline V gives CDR1 LNHDA, CDR2 SQIVND (reference sequence). The V gene end was trimmed by 2 bases and the J gene end by 3 bases; junction bases not matched to a gene: 8. The DNA of the CDR3 is TGTGCCAGTAGTATAAAATCGACTAGCGGGAGTGTCTACAATGAGCAGTTCTTC. It is translated as CASSIKSTSGSVYNEQFF.

The chain is built from TRBV5-1 and TRBJ2-7, with TRBD2 matching 10 bases. V lost 3 bases to trimming and J lost 5 bases; unmatched junction nucleotides: 5. The CDR3 covers 14 residues. Germline assignment: CDR1 SGHRS and CDR2 YFSETQ. The CDR3 region has the DNA TGCGCCAGCAGCTCCGGGACTAGCGTCCACGAGCAGTACTTC. Amino acid sequence: CASSSGTSVHEQYF.

V and J are TRBV2 and TRBJ2-3, with unresolved D. The CDR3 covers 14 residues. CDR1 and CDR2 (germline): SNHLY, FYNNEI. Trimming took 2 bases from V and 4 from J, leaving 10 bases between them. The CDR3 loop reads CASSELSLADTQYF. The CDR3 DNA reads TGTGCCAGCAGTGAACTAAGTTTAGCAGATACGCAGTATTTT.

V usage is TRBV6-1 and J usage is TRBJ2-1; D may be TRBD1 (5 bases). Germline CDR1 MNHNS, CDR2 SASEGT. With 4 bases removed from V and 9 bases from J, the gap between germline ends came to 13 bases. This CDR3 comprises 13 residues. The CDR3 DNA sequence: TGTGCCAGCAGTGTAAGGGGTGAACTTGAGCAGTTCTTC. Protein sequence: CASSVRGELEQFF.

The V and J genes are TRBV5-4 and TRBJ2-3, with D perhaps matching TRBD2 (7 bases). The CDR3 extends over 14 amino acids. Trimming shortened V by 4 bases and J by 5 bases, and 14 bases separated the two germline ends. Germline CDR1 is SGHNT and CDR2 is YYREEE (reference sequence). As DNA, the CDR3 is TGTGCCAGCAGCCTCGGAGGGGGGGGAGATACGCAGTATTTT. Its translation: CASSLGGGGDTQYF.